This T cell receptor (beta chain) was observed in a study of response to subunit inactivated influenza vaccine. V lost 0 bases and J lost 4, with 9 bases in between. The germline V gene encodes CDR1 MNHEY and CDR2 SMNVEV (reference sequence). The CDR3 covers 14 residues. This clonotype was observed a handful of times. TCRdb used MiXCR to reprocess the RT-PCR reads, holding one entry per CDR3 protein. The table shows roughly 540,000 distinct CDR3 sequences, with 20% to 25% occurring only once. This sample was shared with a second study, whose subject was T cells expressing NK-cell markers. As that study records: The authors made TCR beta cDNA libraries by 5'RACE template switching. This switching added a universal primer site and UMIs. Sorted CD3+CD56-NKG2C+, CD3+CD56+NKG2C- and CD3+CD56+NKG2C+ T cells were the source of the TCR beta repertoires. Of eight sequenced donors, seven were HCMV-seropositive and one HCMV-seronegative. The CD3+CD56-NKG2C+ fraction of a handful of donors was also led by these clonotypes.

The chain is built from TRBV27 and TRBJ1-2; the D is unclear. This specimen consisted of CD4+ T cells sorted from PBMCs, obtained about 12 days after vaccination. The receptor's source is a man aged 45 to 65 who received an inactivated influenza vaccine. CDR3 coding DNA: TGTGCCAGCAGTTTATCGGGCAGGAGCTATGGCTACACCTTC. It translates to CASSLSGRSYGYTF.